Following are 9 T cell receptor beta chains from one sample sequenced in a study of technical replicates of blood from several donors. Libraries were prepared by immunoSEQ multiplex PCR; TCRdb keeps only in-frame clonotypes and omits some of them. The sample has some 96,000 clones, 90% to 96% seen once. Sequencing input: T cells isolated from PBMCs. The receptors stem from a human donor in good health.

The V and J genes are TRBV27 and TRBJ2-1, with TRBD2 matching 10 bases. Germline CDR1 and CDR2: MNHEY and SMNVEV (reference sequence). With 0 bases clipped from V and 6 bases from J, the junction kept 2 bases outside the gene matches. The CDR3 runs to 15 residues. The chain's CDR3 is CASSLSASGSNEQFF. The CDR3 DNA reads TGTGCCAGCAGTTTATCGGCTAGCGGGAGCAATGAGCAGTTCTTC.

This chain connects TRBV29-1 to TRBJ1-1; unclear D gene. CDR1 and CDR2 (germline): SQVTM, ANQGSEA. The V end was cut by 5 bases, the J end by 2 bases, with 9 bases between. This CDR3 is built from 12 residues. CDR3 nucleotides: TGCAGCGTTCCCCACAGAAACACTGAAGCTTTCTTT. Translating it yields CSVPHRNTEAFF.

This clone has only one observation. The chain recombines TRBV28 with TRBJ1-5, with D possibly matching TRBD1 (5 bases). Trimming removed 10 bases at V and 4 bases at J, with 14 bases between. Germline CDR1 and CDR2: MDHEN and SYDVKM. This CDR3 spans 13 amino acids. The CDR3: CATDPGGNQPQHF. The DNA for the CDR3 is TGTGCCACCGACCCCGGGGGGAATCAGCCCCAGCATTTT. The whole variable domain, filled in from reference TRBV28 and TRBJ1-5, reads DVKVTQSSRYLVKRTGEKVFLECVQDMDHENMFWYRQDPGLGLRLIYFSYDVKMKEKGDIPEGYSVSREKKERFSLILESASTNQTSMYLCATDPGGNQPQHFGDGTRLSIL.

This chain links TRBV6-5 with TRBJ1-5; perhaps TRBD1 as D (6 bases). The CDR3 is 13 amino acids. The germline CDR1 and CDR2 sequences are MNHEY and SVGAGI. Trimming removed 9 bases from V and 4 bases from J, with 13 bases in between. The CDR3 DNA is TGTGCCAGTTACAGGGCCCCTAATCAGCCCCAGCATTTT. Translating it yields CASYRAPNQPQHF.

DNA of the CDR3: TGTGCCAGCAGCTTGGGCAGGGTCTATGGCTACACCTTC. Its protein product is CASSLGRVYGYTF. The chain employs TRBV5-4 and TRBJ1-2; tentatively, D is TRBD1 (5 bases). The germline V and J ends were trimmed by 0 bases and 4 bases, with 7 bases remaining between them. The germline V gene encodes CDR1 SGHNT and CDR2 YYREEE (reference sequence). This CDR3 spans 13 amino acids. Variable domain in full (rest from reference TRBV5-4 and TRBJ1-2): ETGVTQSPTHLIKTRGQQVTLRCSSQSGHNTVSWYQQALGQGPQFIFQYYREEENGRGNFPPRFSGLQFPNYSSELNVNALELDDSALYLCASSLGRVYGYTFGSGTRLTVV.

Here the CDR3 reads CAWSGLGAYGYTF. In DNA form, the CDR3 reads TGTGCCTGGAGTGGATTGGGAGCCTATGGCTACACCTTC. The J gene is TRBJ1-2, the V gene TRBV30; D unresolved. Germline-derived CDR1 and CDR2 are GTSNPN and SVGIG (reference sequence). The V end was cut by 1 base, the J end by 4 bases, with 10 bases between. The CDR3 loop spans 13 amino acids.

The V call is TRBV10-3, the J call TRBJ2-1; no clear D. The germline CDR1 and CDR2 sequences are ENHRY and SYGVKD. The V end lost 6 bases, the J end lost 3 bases, and 18 bases lay between the germline ends. CDR3 length: 16 residues. The CDR3 sequence is CAIRASVSVSYNEQFF. The DNA for the CDR3 is TGTGCCATCAGAGCCTCCGTATCCGTGAGCTACAATGAGCAGTTCTTC.

The genes are TRBV11-2 and TRBJ2-3, with 9 nucleotides matching TRBD2. Losses at the gene ends were 7 bases for V and 8 bases for J; bases not matched to a gene: 10. The CDR3 loop spans 14 amino acids. The germline gives CDR1 SGHAT, CDR2 FQNNGV. Here the CDR3 DNA reads TGTGCCAGCATCAAACCGGGACTAGCAGCTACGCAGTATTTT. Its translation is CASIKPGLAATQYF.

The chain is built from TRBV30 and TRBJ1-5; tentatively, D is TRBD1 (5 bases). Germline loops: CDR1 GTSNPN, CDR2 SVGIG (reference sequence). The CDR3 totals 15 residues. V was cut by 0 bases and J by 6 bases, with 15 bases left in between. CDR3: CAWSVRRGWSQPQHF. The CDR3, as DNA: TGTGCCTGGAGTGTCCGGAGGGGATGGAGTCAGCCCCAGCATTTT. Together with reference TRBV30 and TRBJ1-5, the CDR3 gives the full variable domain: SQTIHQWPATLVQPVGSPLSLECTVEGTSNPNLYWYRQAAGRGLQLLFYSVGIGQISSEVPQNLSASRPQDRQFILSSKKLLLSDSGFYLCAWSVRRGWSQPQHFGDGTRLSIL.